Listed here are 13 T cell receptor beta chains from one sample, sequenced in a study of cytomegalovirus exposure and HLA in healthy donors. The repertoire was sequenced with immunoSEQ multiplex PCR; TCRdb's copy has only in-frame clones and lacks some. The profile shows over 55,000 clones, around 90% of them singletons. Sequenced: PBMCs. The receptors here all came from a man younger than 35 in good health and CMV-seronegative.

This clone was counted a few times. The chain has TRBV4-2 and TRBJ2-7; 8 nucleotides match TRBD2. The CDR3 spans 16 residues. Germline values: CDR1 LGHNA, CDR2 YNFKEQ. With 0 bases clipped from V and 4 bases from J, the junction kept 8 bases outside the gene matches. The CDR3 loop is CASSQEYSSGRYEQYF. For the CDR3, the DNA is TGTGCCAGCAGCCAAGAGTATTCCAGCGGGAGATACGAGCAGTACTTC.

In its sample, this clone ranks as medium-sized. This chain links TRBV2 with TRBJ1-5; TRBD1 might be the D (6 bases). In germline, CDR1 is SNHLY, CDR2 FYNNEI. V lost 3 bases and J lost 6, with 12 bases in between. CDR3 length: 14 amino acids. As DNA, the CDR3 is TGTGCCAGCAGTGATGGGGGGGCCGGTCAGCCCCAGCATTTT. Translating it yields CASSDGGAGQPQHF.

The chain has TRBV28 and TRBJ2-7; 14 positions match TRBD2. There are 15 residues in the CDR3. CDR1 and CDR2 (germline): MDHEN, SYDVKM. Trimming took 6 bases from V and 4 from J; bases not matched to a gene: 5. The DNA of the CDR3 is TGTGCCAGCAGCGCCGGGACTAGCGGGAGATACGAGCAGTACTTC. As protein: CASSAGTSGRYEQYF.

The chain combines TRBV5-8 with TRBJ2-6; D is uncertain. V was shortened by 1 base and J by 2 bases, with 4 bases between the two germline ends. Germline values: CDR1 SGHTS, CDR2 YDEGEE. This CDR3 has 14 residues. The chain's CDR3 is CASSLTTGANVLTF. The CDR3 nucleotides are TGTGCCAGCAGCTTGACAACTGGGGCCAACGTCCTGACTTTC.

The chain combines TRBV11-2 with TRBJ2-1; 9 bases line up with TRBD2. With V trimmed by 2 bases and J by 7 bases, 15 bases remained unmatched. The CDR3 loop spans 18 amino acids. Germline V CDR1 and CDR2: SGHAT, FQNNGV. The CDR3 spells CASSLYRVRLAVKNEQFF. The CDR3, as DNA: TGTGCCAGCAGCTTATATAGGGTCAGACTAGCGGTTAAGAATGAGCAGTTCTTC.

In nucleotides, the CDR3 is TGTGCCAGTAGTAAGCAGGGGGCTCAAGAGACCCAGTACTTC. It specifies CASSKQGAQETQYF. The chain carries TRBV19 and TRBJ2-5; 8 bases align to TRBD1. The CDR3 has 14 residues. V lost 4 bases and J lost 2; bases outside the gene matches: 3. Germline values: CDR1 LNHDA, CDR2 SQIVND (reference sequence).

This clone was found once. The chain recombines TRBV19 with TRBJ2-5, with TRBD2 as a possible D gene (5 bases). From germline, CDR1 is LNHDA and CDR2 SQIVND (reference sequence). CDR3 length equals 13 residues. Trimming pared 4 bases from V and 5 bases from J, leaving 11 bases between. CDR3 nucleotide sequence: TGTGCCAGTAGTACTAGCTCCCGGGAGACCCAGTACTTC. It translates to CASSTSSRETQYF.

This chain uses TRBV5-6 with TRBJ2-5; D gene unclear. CDR3 size: 14 residues. V lost 1 base and J lost 5, with 12 bases in between. Germline CDR1 reads SGHDT; CDR2 reads YYEEEE. Here the CDR3 DNA reads TGTGCCAGCAGCTTGCCAAGCCCGTGGGAGACCCAGTACTTC. It translates to CASSLPSPWETQYF.

The V and J genes are TRBV19 and TRBJ2-1, with TRBD2 identical over 10 bases. Unmatched junction bases numbered 6, after V lost 3 bases and J lost 10 bases. Germline-derived CDR1 and CDR2 are LNHDA and SQIVND (reference sequence). This CDR3 contains 14 residues. The CDR3: CASSISGRGEEQFF. DNA of the CDR3: TGTGCCAGTAGTATCAGCGGGAGGGGGGAAGAGCAGTTCTTC.

The chain is built from TRBV6-4 and TRBJ2-1; 9 positions agree with TRBD1. Germline trimming cut 8 bases from V and 6 bases from J; bases unmatched to any gene: 11. CDR3 length: 15 amino acids. CDR1 MRHNA and CDR2 SNTAGT come from the germline V gene. CDR3 DNA: TGTGCCAGCGTCAGCTGGGACAGGGCTGGCAATGAGCAGTTCTTC. Amino acid sequence: CASVSWDRAGNEQFF.

The V and J genes are TRBV27 and TRBJ1-4, with 10 bases matching TRBD1. Looked up from germline, CDR1 is MNHEY and CDR2 is SMNVEV (reference sequence). V was clipped by 6 bases and J by 5 bases; unmatched bases: 6. This CDR3 comprises 15 residues. CDR3 sequence: CASRLLGQGNEKLFF. The CDR3 DNA reads as TGTGCCAGCAGGCTACTGGGACAGGGGAATGAAAAACTGTTTTTT.

The chain has TRBV11-2 and TRBJ2-5; 8 nucleotides line up with TRBD1. Germline values: CDR1 SGHAT, CDR2 FQNNGV. Losses at the gene ends were 3 bases for V and 2 bases for J; bases not matched to a gene: 2. This CDR3 spans 14 amino acids. The CDR3 DNA reads TGTGCCAGCAGCTTCCGGACAGGGCAAGAGACCCAGTACTTC. It specifies CASSFRTGQETQYF.

This clone was observed a single time. The chain couples TRBV10-2 to TRBJ2-5; 8 bases map to TRBD1. The junction had 12 bases not matched to a gene; V was cut back by 5 bases and J by 4 bases. The CDR3 consists of 16 residues. From germline, CDR1 is WSHSY and CDR2 SAAADI. Written as DNA, the CDR3 is TGCGCCAGCAGTATATCCGGGACAGGCTCTTCAGAGACCCAGTACTTC. This gives the protein CASSISGTGSSETQYF.